One and the same sample provided the 5 T cell receptor beta chains below, sequenced in a study of blood T cell repertoires in COVID-19. Clones were sequenced by immunoSEQ multiplex PCR, and TCRdb holds only the in-frame ones, with some missing. This sample yields some 74,000 clones, of which approximately 91% are seen a single time; 2.5% to 3% belongs to the top ten. Sequencing was performed on peripheral blood. These receptors were taken from a man aged 45-65 years with COVID-19, enrolled during active disease.

This clone was observed once. This chain uses TRBV12-3 or TRBV12-4 with TRBJ2-7; 10 bases agree with TRBD1. V was pared by 5 bases and J by 9 bases, with 7 bases of the junction left unmatched. This CDR3 contains 13 residues. The DNA for the CDR3 is TGTGCCAGCAGTGATCGGGACAGGGGATCGCAGTACTTC. It encodes CASSDRDRGSQYF.

This chain uses TRBV6-5 with TRBJ1-1, with D possibly TRBD1 on 5 matching bases. The germline V gene has CDR1 MNHEY and CDR2 SVGAGI. This CDR3 is 16 amino acids long. V dropped 2 bases and J dropped 4 bases, with 17 bases sitting between them. CDR3 coding DNA: TGTGCCAGCAGTTACATTAGGGTAGGCGGGGGCACTGAAGCTTTCTTT. Residues: CASSYIRVGGGTEAFF.

The gene calls are TRBV16 and TRBJ1-2; unclear D gene. Trimming took 0 bases from V and 2 from J, leaving 7 bases between them. The CDR3 is made up of 14 amino acids. Germline CDR1 is KGHSY and CDR2 is FQNENV. CDR3 sequence (DNA): TGTGCCAGCAGCCAATCCATGGAGAACTATGGCTACACCTTC. Encoded protein: CASSQSMENYGYTF.

The chain couples TRBV29-1 to TRBJ2-7; a possible D gene is TRBD2 (6 bases). Germline-derived CDR1 and CDR2 are SQVTM and ANQGSEA. The CDR3 consists of 15 residues. Trimming left V 7 bases short and J 0 bases short, with 19 bases between. In DNA, the CDR3 is TGCAGCGCCCCATGGGCAGCGGGTAGCTCCTACGAGCAGTACGTC. This codes for CSAPWAAGSSYEQYV.

The genes are TRBV7-9 and TRBJ2-3, with a possible D match to TRBD2 (8 bases). This CDR3 comprises 15 residues. Per the germline V gene, CDR1 is SEHNR and CDR2 is FQNEAQ (reference sequence). Trimming removed 6 bases at V and 1 base at J, with 14 bases between. CDR3 amino acids: CASSPGGGGTDTQYF. The CDR3 DNA is TGTGCCAGCAGTCCGGGAGGGGGCGGCACAGATACGCAGTATTTT.